This TCR beta chain was sequenced during a study of blood T cell repertoires in COVID-19. As for the study in general: Donors in the United States, Italy and Spain gave samples during acute or convalescent COVID-19.

Sequenced by immunoSEQ multiplex PCR; TCRdb stores in-frame clones only, minus some. This sample yields around 84,000 clones, of which about 86% are seen a single time; around 36% belongs to the top ten. The CDR3 totals 21 residues. CDR1 is SGHRS, CDR2 YFSETQ, per germline. Germline trimming cut 5 bases from V and 2 bases from J; bases unmatched to any gene: 16. J is TRBJ2-1 and V is TRBV5-1; TRBD2 matches 16 bases. Material for sequencing was peripheral blood. The receptor's source is a man aged 80 or over with active or convalescent COVID-19. This CDR3 is CASRPVSPGLAGGRAYNEQFF. In DNA, the CDR3 is TGCGCCAGCAGACCCGTTTCGCCGGGACTAGCGGGAGGGAGAGCCTACAATGAGCAGTTCTTC.